These T cell receptor beta chains were read from a single sample in a study of blood T cell repertoires in COVID-19. Method: immunoSEQ multiplex PCR; TCRdb's copy keeps in-frame clones and lacks some. Of about 220,000 clones listed, about four fifths were seen once; the top ten hold 1.3%. The sample consisted of PBMCs or T cells enriched from blood (not recorded which). The source of these receptors is a middle-aged woman with acute COVID-19. Both conserved end residues are part of each CDR3. The order of the fields is V gene, J gene, D gene, clone size, CDR3 protein, CDR3 DNA. A D gene is named only where the DNA matches it firmly. Clone sizes are given selectively: once, few, many, or a class where the clone is expanded.

V: TRBV2
J: TRBJ1-5
D: TRBD1
size: NA
CDR3: CASSDRGGSQPQHF
DNA: TGTGCCAGCAGCGACAGGGGAGGGAGTCAGCCCCAGCATTTT

V: TRBV5-1
J: TRBJ2-1
D: TRBD2
size: NA
CDR3: CASSSGLAGTTLDEQFF
DNA: TGCGCCAGCAGCTCGGGACTAGCGGGGACCACGTTGGATGAGCAGTTCTTC

V: TRBV5-1
J: TRBJ2-1
D: NA
size: NA
CDR3: CASSVGQYNEQFF
DNA: TGCGCCAGCAGCGTAGGACAGTACAATGAGCAGTTCTTC

V: TRBV4-3
J: TRBJ1-5
D: TRBD1
size: few
CDR3: CASSQDLWGDRGPQHF
DNA: TGCGCCAGCAGCCAAGATCTTTGGGGGGACAGGGGGCCCCAGCATTTT

V: TRBV5-4
J: TRBJ2-3
D: NA
size: NA
CDR3: CASSPRVAGTDTQYF
DNA: TGTGCCAGCAGTCCCAGGGTAGCGGGCACAGATACGCAGTATTTT

V: TRBV7-9
J: TRBJ2-2
D: TRBD2
size: NA
CDR3: CASRINSGTSGGGTGELFF
DNA: TGTGCCAGCAGAATAAACTCCGGGACTAGCGGGGGTGGTACCGGGGAGCTGTTTTTT

V: TRBV28
J: TRBJ2-7
D: NA
size: few
CDR3: CASSLGGGYKSSYEQYF
DNA: TGTGCCAGCAGTTTAGGAGGGGGCTACAAAAGCTCCTACGAGCAGTACTTC

V: TRBV11-2
J: TRBJ2-1
D: NA
size: once
CDR3: CATSHSSGSSYNEQFF
DNA: TGTGCCACCTCTCACAGTAGCGGTAGCTCCTACAATGAGCAGTTCTTC

V: TRBV27
J: TRBJ1-2
D: TRBD1
size: NA
CDR3: CASSPRQGRHGYTF
DNA: TGTGCCAGCAGTCCGCGACAGGGCAGGCATGGCTACACCTTC

V: TRBV27
J: TRBJ1-2
D: NA
size: medium-sized
CDR3: CASSVTGYYGYTF
DNA: TGTGCCAGCAGTGTGACAGGTTACTATGGCTACACCTTC

V: TRBV19
J: TRBJ1-1
D: NA
size: NA
CDR3: CASSKPGRSGAEAFF
DNA: TGTGCCAGTAGTAAACCGGGACGATCGGGGGCTGAAGCTTTCTTT

V: TRBV28
J: TRBJ1-3
D: NA
size: NA
CDR3: CASSMDSSGNTIYF
DNA: TGTGCCAGCAGCATGGACAGCTCTGGAAACACCATATATTTT

V: TRBV30
J: TRBJ1-2
D: TRBD1
size: NA
CDR3: CAWSTGGRHGYTF
DNA: TGTGCCTGGAGTACAGGGGGCAGGCATGGCTACACCTTC

V: TRBV28
J: TRBJ1-5
D: TRBD1
size: NA
CDR3: CASTTGGFQPQHF
DNA: TGTGCCAGTACGACAGGGGGCTTTCAGCCCCAGCATTTT

V: TRBV19
J: TRBJ1-5
D: NA
size: NA
CDR3: CASSIFGTGGNQPQHF
DNA: TGTGCCAGTAGTATCTTCGGGACGGGAGGCAATCAGCCCCAGCATTTT

V: TRBV6-5
J: TRBJ2-1
D: NA
size: NA
CDR3: CANSNRDKPYNEQFF
DNA: TGTGCCAACTCGAACCGGGACAAGCCCTACAATGAGCAGTTCTTC

V: TRBV2
J: TRBJ1-3
D: NA
size: NA
CDR3: CASSKRGGTVGNTIYF
DNA: TGTGCCAGCTCCAAGAGGGGGGGGACCGTCGGAAACACCATATATTTT

V: TRBV5-1
J: TRBJ2-5
D: TRBD2
size: NA
CDR3: CASSFRTSGFQETQYF
DNA: TGCGCCAGCAGCTTCCGGACTAGCGGGTTTCAAGAGACCCAGTACTTC